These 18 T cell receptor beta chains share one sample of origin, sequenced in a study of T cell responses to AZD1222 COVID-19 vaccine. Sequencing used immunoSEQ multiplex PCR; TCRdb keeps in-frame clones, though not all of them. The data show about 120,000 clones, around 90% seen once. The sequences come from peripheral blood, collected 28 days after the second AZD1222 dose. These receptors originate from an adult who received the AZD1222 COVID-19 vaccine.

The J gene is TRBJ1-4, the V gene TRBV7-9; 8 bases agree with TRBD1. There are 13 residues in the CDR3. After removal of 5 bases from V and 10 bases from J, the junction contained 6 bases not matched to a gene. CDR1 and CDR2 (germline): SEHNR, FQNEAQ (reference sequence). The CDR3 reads CASSTQGAGKLFF. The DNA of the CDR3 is TGTGCCAGCAGCACCCAGGGGGCTGGAAAACTGTTTTTT. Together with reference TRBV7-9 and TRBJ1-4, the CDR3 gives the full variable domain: DTGVSQNPRHKITKRGQNVTFRCDPISEHNRLYWYRQTLGQGPEFLTYFQNEAQLEKSRLLSDRFSAERPKGSFSTLEIQRTEQGDSAMYLCASSTQGAGKLFFGSGTQLSVL.

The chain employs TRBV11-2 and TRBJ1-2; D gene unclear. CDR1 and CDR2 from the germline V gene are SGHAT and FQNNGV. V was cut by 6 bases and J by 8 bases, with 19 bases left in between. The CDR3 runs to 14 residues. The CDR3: CASSSSAFLEGYTF. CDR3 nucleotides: TGTGCCAGCAGTTCCTCAGCCTTCCTGGAGGGCTACACCTTC.

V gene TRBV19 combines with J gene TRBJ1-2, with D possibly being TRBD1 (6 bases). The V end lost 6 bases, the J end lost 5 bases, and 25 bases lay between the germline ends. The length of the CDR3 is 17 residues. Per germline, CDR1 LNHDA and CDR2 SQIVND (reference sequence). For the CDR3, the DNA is TGTGCCAGTAGCCCCACAGCAGGGGCTAAGATTGGATATGGCTACACCTTC. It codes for CASSPTAGAKIGYGYTF. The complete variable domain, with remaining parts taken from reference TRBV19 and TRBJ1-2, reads DGGITQSPKYLFRKEGQNVTLSCEQNLNHDAMYWYRQDPGQGLRLIYYSQIVNDFQKGDIAEGYSVSREKKESFPLTVTSAQKNPTAFYLCASSPTAGAKIGYGYTFGSGTRLTVV.

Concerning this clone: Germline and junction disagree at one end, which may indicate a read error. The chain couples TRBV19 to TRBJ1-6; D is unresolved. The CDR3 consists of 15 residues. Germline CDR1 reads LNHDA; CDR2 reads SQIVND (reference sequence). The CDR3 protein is CASSPSGPENSPLHF. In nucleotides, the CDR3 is TGTGCCAGTAGTCCTTCAGGACCGGAAAATTCGCCCCTCCACTTT.

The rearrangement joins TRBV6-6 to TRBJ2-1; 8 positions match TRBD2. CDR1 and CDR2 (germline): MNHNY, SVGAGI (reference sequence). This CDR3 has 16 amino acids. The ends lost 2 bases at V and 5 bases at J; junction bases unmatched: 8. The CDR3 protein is CASSYGGLGWDNEQFF. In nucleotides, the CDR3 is TGTGCCAGCAGTTACGGGGGACTAGGATGGGACAATGAGCAGTTCTTC.

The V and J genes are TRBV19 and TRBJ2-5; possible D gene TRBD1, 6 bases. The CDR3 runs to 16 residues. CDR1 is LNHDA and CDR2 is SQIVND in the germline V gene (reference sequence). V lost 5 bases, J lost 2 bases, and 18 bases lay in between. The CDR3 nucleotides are TGTGCCAGTAGTGCCCACACAGGGTTCGGGCAAGAGACCCAGTACTTC. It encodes CASSAHTGFGQETQYF.

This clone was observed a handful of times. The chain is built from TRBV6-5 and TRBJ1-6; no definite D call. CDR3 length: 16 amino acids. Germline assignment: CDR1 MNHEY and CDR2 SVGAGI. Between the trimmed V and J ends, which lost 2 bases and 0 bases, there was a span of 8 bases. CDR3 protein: CASSYSRGSYNSPLHF. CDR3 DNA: TGTGCCAGCAGTTACAGCCGGGGCTCCTATAATTCACCCCTCCACTTT.

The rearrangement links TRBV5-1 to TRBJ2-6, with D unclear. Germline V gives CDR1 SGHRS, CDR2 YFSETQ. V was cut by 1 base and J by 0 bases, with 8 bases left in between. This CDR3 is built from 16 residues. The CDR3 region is CASSLTGSSGANVLTF. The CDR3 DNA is TGCGCCAGCAGCTTGACGGGCAGCTCTGGGGCCAACGTCCTGACTTTC.

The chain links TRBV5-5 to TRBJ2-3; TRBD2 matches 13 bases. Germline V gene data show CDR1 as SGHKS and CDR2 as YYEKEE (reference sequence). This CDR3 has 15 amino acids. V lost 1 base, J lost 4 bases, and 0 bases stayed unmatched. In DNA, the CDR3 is TGTGCCAGCAGCTTGACTAGCGGGGGGGCAGATACGCAGTATTTT. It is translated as CASSLTSGGADTQYF. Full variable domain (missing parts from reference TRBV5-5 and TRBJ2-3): DAGVTQSPTHLIKTRGQQVTLRCSPISGHKSVSWYQQVLGQGPQFIFQYYEKEERGRGNFPDRFSARQFPNYSSELNVNALLLGDSALYLCASSLTSGGADTQYFGPGTRLTVL.

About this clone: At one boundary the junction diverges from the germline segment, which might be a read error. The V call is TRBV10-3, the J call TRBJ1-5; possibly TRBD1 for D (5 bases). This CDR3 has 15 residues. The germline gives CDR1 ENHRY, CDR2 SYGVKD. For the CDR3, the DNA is TGTGCCATCAGTAAGTCGGAAGGGGTCGGTCAGCCCCAGCATTTT. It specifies CAISKSEGVGQPQHF.

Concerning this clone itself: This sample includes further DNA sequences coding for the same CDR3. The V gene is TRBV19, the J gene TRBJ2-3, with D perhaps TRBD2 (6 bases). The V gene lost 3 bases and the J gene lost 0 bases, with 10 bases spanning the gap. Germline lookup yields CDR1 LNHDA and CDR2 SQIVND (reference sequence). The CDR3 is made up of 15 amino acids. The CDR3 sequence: CASSIGGGSTDTQYF. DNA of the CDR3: TGTGCCAGTAGTATTGGTGGGGGGAGCACAGATACGCAGTATTTT. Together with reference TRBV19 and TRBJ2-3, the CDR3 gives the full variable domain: DGGITQSPKYLFRKEGQNVTLSCEQNLNHDAMYWYRQDPGQGLRLIYYSQIVNDFQKGDIAEGYSVSREKKESFPLTVTSAQKNPTAFYLCASSIGGGSTDTQYFGPGTRLTVL.

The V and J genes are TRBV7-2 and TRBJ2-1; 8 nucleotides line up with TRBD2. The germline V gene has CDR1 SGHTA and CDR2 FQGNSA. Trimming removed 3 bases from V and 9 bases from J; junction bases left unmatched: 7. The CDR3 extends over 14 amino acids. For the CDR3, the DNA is TGTGCCAGCAGCTTCTCCGGGGGGGCCGGTGAGCAGTTCTTC. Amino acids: CASSFSGGAGEQFF. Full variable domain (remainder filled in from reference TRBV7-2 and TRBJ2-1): GAGVSQSPSNKVTEKGKDVELRCDPISGHTALYWYRQSLGQGLEFLIYFQGNSAPDKSGLPSDRFSAERTGGSVSTLTIQRTQQEDSAVYLCASSFSGGAGEQFFGPGTRLTVL.

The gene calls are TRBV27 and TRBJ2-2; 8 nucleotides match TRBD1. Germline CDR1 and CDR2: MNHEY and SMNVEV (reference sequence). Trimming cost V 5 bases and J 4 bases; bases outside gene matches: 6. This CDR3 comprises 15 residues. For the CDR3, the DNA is TGTGCCAGCAGTCAAGACAGGGGTGGCACCGGGGAGCTGTTTTTT. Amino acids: CASSQDRGGTGELFF.

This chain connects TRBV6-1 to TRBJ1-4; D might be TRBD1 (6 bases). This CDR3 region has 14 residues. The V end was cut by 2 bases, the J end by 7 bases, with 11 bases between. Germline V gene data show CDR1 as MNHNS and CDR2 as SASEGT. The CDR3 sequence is CASSETWTAEKLFF. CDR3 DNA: TGTGCCAGCAGTGAAACGTGGACAGCTGAAAAACTGTTTTTT.

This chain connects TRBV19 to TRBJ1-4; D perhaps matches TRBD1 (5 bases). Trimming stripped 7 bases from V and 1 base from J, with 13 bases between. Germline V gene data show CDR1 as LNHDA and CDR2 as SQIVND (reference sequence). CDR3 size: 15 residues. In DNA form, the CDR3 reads TGTGCCAGTACTCGGGGCCAAGGAACTAATGAAAAACTGTTTTTT. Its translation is CASTRGQGTNEKLFF.

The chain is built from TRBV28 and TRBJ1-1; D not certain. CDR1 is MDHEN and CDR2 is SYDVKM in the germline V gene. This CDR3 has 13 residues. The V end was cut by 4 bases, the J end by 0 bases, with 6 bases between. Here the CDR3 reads CASSSTMNTEAFF. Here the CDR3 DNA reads TGTGCCAGCAGTTCCACCATGAACACTGAAGCTTTCTTT.

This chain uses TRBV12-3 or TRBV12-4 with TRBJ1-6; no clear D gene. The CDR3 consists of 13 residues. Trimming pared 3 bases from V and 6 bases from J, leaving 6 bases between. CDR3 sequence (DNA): TGTGCCAGCAGTTTTTTTGGTAATTCACCCCTCCACTTT. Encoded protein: CASSFFGNSPLHF.

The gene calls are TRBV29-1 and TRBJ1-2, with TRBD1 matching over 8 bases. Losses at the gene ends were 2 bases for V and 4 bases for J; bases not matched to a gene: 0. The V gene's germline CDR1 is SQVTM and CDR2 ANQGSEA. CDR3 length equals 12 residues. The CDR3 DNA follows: TGCAGCGTTGAAACAGGGGGCTATGGCTACACCTTC. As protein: CSVETGGYGYTF.